A selection of T cell receptor beta chains follows, all from one sample in a study of control samples from healthy donors and cancer patients. Clones were read by immunoSEQ multiplex PCR, and TCRdb kept only the in-frame ones, dropping some. This table holds 170,000 or so clones, more than 80% found once. Sample: blood. The source is a man in his thirties or forties in good health. Both conserved end residues are part of each CDR3. D genes are given only for firm matches. The size field is filled for only some rows; it gives once, few, many or a size class.

v_call	d_call	j_call	clone_size	cdr3_nt	cdr3_aa
TRBV20-1	.	TRBJ1-1	.	TGCAGTGCTAGTACCCGGACACTAATCACTGAAGCTTTCTTT	CSASTRTLITEAFF
TRBV28	.	TRBJ2-5	.	TGTGCCAGCAGTTTAACAAGAGAGACCCAGTACTTC	CASSLTRETQYF
TRBV11-2	.	TRBJ1-5	.	TGTGCCAGCAGCTTAGTCCTTTCTCTGGCGGAGCCGAATCAGCCCCAGCATTTT	CASSLVLSLAEPNQPQHF
TRBV28	TRBD2	TRBJ2-5	.	TGTGCCAGCAGGGGCGGGAGGGAAGAGACCCGGTACTTC	CASRGGREETRYF
TRBV19	TRBD2	TRBJ2-1	.	TGTGCCAGTAGTATAGCTGGGCGGGGGGCCTACAATGAGCAGTTCTTC	CASSIAGRGAYNEQFF
TRBV12-5	.	TRBJ2-2	.	TGTGCTAGTGGTTTGGTGGCAGGGGTGAGCACCGGGGAGCTGTTTTTT	CASGLVAGVSTGELFF
TRBV7-8	.	TRBJ1-1	.	TGTGCCAGCAGATTAATGGGGAACACTGAAGCTTTCTTT	CASRLMGNTEAFF
TRBV6-5	.	TRBJ1-1	.	TGTGCCAGCCGCCGGGGTGACACTGAAGCTTTCTTT	CASRRGDTEAFF
TRBV6-1	TRBD1	TRBJ1-2	.	TGTGCCAGCAGTGAAGCAGGACAGGGGTCTAACTATGGCTACACCTTC	CASSEAGQGSNYGYTF
TRBV5-4	.	TRBJ1-4	.	TGTGCCAGCAGCTTGAGGGGGGTTGCTAATGAAAAACTGTTTTTT	CASSLRGVANEKLFF
TRBV5-1	.	TRBJ2-3	.	TGCGCCAGCAGCCAAAGACCTTCAGATACGCAGTATTTT	CASSQRPSDTQYF
TRBV6-2/TRBV6-3	.	TRBJ2-1	.	TGTGCCAGCAGTTACTCGGAGGGGTCCGGGAATGAGCAGTTCTTC	CASSYSEGSGNEQFF
TRBV10-2	.	TRBJ2-7	.	TGCGCCAGCAGTGGCTACCTCTCGAGAGAGCAGTACTTC	CASSGYLSREQYF
TRBV28	TRBD1	TRBJ1-5	.	TGTGCCAGCAGTTTTTCATTGGGGGACCGGGACAGGGTCGATCAGCCCCAGCATTTT	CASSFSLGDRDRVDQPQHF
TRBV7-2	TRBD2	TRBJ2-7	.	TGTGCCAGCAGCTTAGAGCGGGGAGCCTACGAGCAGTACTTC	CASSLERGAYEQYF
TRBV19	TRBD1	TRBJ1-1	.	TGTGCCAGTAGGAACAGGGACAGCACTGAAGCTTTCTTT	CASRNRDSTEAFF
TRBV7-8	.	TRBJ1-5	.	TGTGCCAGCGCGGTAGTCTGGGGGGGGGATAACAATCAGCCCCAGCATTTT	CASAVVWGGDNNQPQHF
TRBV7-8	TRBD1	TRBJ1-2	.	TGTGCCAGCAGCTTAGTTTCGGGACAGGGGGGTATCTATGGCTACACCTTC	CASSLVSGQGGIYGYTF
TRBV7-9	.	TRBJ1-5	once	TGTGCCAGCAGCTTTCCGGGGGAACGGCAGCCCCAGCATTTT	CASSFPGERQPQHF
TRBV25-1	.	TRBJ1-2	.	TGTGCCAGCTGGGGGAACTCTAACTATGGCTACACCTTC	CASWGNSNYGYTF
TRBV5-6	.	TRBJ1-2	.	TGTGCCAGCAGCTTGCAGGGGCGCGACTATGGCTACACCTTC	CASSLQGRDYGYTF
TRBV7-9	.	TRBJ1-2	.	TGTGCCAGCAGCTTAGGGGCAGGGAATTGGGCTAGCTCTGGCTACACCTTC	CASSLGAGNWASSGYTF
TRBV18	TRBD1	TRBJ1-4	few	TGTGCCAGCTCTCGACAGGGACCAACTAATGAAAAACTGTTTTTT	CASSRQGPTNEKLFF
TRBV3-1/TRBV3-2	.	TRBJ2-3	.	TGTGCCAGCAGCCACCGAATTCGAGATACGCAGTATTTT	CASSHRIRDTQYF
TRBV18	TRBD1	TRBJ1-3	.	TGTGCCAGCTCACCACCGTCACAGGGGTCGGGAAACACCATATATTTT	CASSPPSQGSGNTIYF
TRBV4-3	.	TRBJ1-2	.	TGCGCCAGCAGCCAAGTGAGGCAGGTAGATGGCTACACCTTC	CASSQVRQVDGYTF
TRBV7-9	.	TRBJ1-2	.	TGTGCCAGCAGCACGACAACTAACTATGGCTACACCTTC	CASSTTTNYGYTF
TRBV6-5	.	TRBJ2-5	.	TGTGCCAGCGTCGGGAGTGGGGAGACCCAGTACTTC	CASVGSGETQYF
TRBV14	.	TRBJ2-7	.	TGTGCCAGCAGCTCCCGTCACCGAACAGGGACCGAGCAGTACTTC	CASSSRHRTGTEQYF
TRBV11-2	.	TRBJ1-5	.	TGTGCCAGCAGCTCCATGGGGCCCCAGCATTTT	CASSSMGPQHF
TRBV3-1/TRBV3-2	TRBD1	TRBJ1-6	.	TGTGCCAGCAGCCCAGGACAGGCGGGGTGGACTTCACCCCTCCACTTT	CASSPGQAGWTSPLHF
TRBV9	TRBD1	TRBJ2-7	.	TGTGCCAGCAGCGCACCGGGACAGGGGGCCTACGAGCAGTACTTC	CASSAPGQGAYEQYF